In its sample, the clone carrying this T cell receptor (beta chain) was seen once. The data are from a study of blood T cell repertoires in COVID-19. In germline, CDR1 is LGHDT, CDR2 YNNKEL (reference sequence). The CDR3 extends over 16 amino acids. V lost 1 base, J lost 0 bases, and 11 bases lay in between. Clones were read by immunoSEQ multiplex PCR, and TCRdb kept only the in-frame ones, dropping some. The sample holds more than 85,000 clones, 75% to 85% seen once. This clonotype was obtained from a woman aged 60-75 years with acute or convalescent COVID-19. V usage is TRBV3-1 (or the pseudogene TRBV3-2) and J usage is TRBJ2-3; D uncertain. The sequenced material came from peripheral blood. CDR3 sequence (DNA): TGTGCCAGCAGCCAAGGCTTGCCCACTAGCACAGATACGCAGTATTTT. Its protein is CASSQGLPTSTDTQYF.